This T cell receptor (beta chain) was observed in a study of control samples from healthy donors and cancer patients. Here immunoSEQ multiplex PCR was the method, and the copy in TCRdb shows in-frame clones only, minus some. The sample includes approximately 40,000 clones, roughly 65% seen only once; the top ten take 15% to 20%. With V trimmed by 8 bases and J by 3 bases, 11 bases remained unmatched. Germline V gives CDR1 SGHTA, CDR2 FQGNSA. This CDR3 comprises 15 residues. The chain recombines TRBV7-2 with TRBJ2-3; 7 bases are a match to TRBD2. The sequence was obtained from a male donor with melanoma. Specimen: formalin-fixed, paraffin-embedded tissue. The CDR3: CASSPWGGKTDTQYF. CDR3 coding DNA: TGTGCCAGCTCCCCCTGGGGGGGGAAAACAGATACGCAGTATTTT.